Listed here are 27 T cell receptor beta chains from one sample, sequenced in a study of blood T cell repertoires in COVID-19. Only in-frame clones appear in the TCRdb table, and some are missing; sequencing was by immunoSEQ multiplex PCR. The sample gives about 140,000 clones, around 90% of which show up once; 1.8% is in the top ten. Sequencing input: peripheral blood. These receptors were taken from a man between 70 and 80 years old with acute or convalescent COVID-19.

This chain uses TRBV9 with TRBJ2-1, with 10 bases aligning to TRBD2. The V gene end was trimmed by 0 bases and the J gene end by 4 bases; junction bases not matched to a gene: 7. Germline values: CDR1 SGDLS, CDR2 YYNGEE. There are 17 residues in the CDR3. CDR3 nucleotide sequence: TGTGCCAGCAGCGTAGACCAAGCGGGAGGGCAATACAATGAGCAGTTCTTC. Translation: CASSVDQAGGQYNEQFF.

J is TRBJ2-2 and V is TRBV29-1, with 7 bases matching TRBD1. The CDR3 length is 13 residues. Germline V gives CDR1 SQVTM, CDR2 ANQGSEA. V gave up 6 bases and J gave up 6 bases; unmatched junction bases: 7. The CDR3 is CSVRRDSSGELFF. The CDR3 DNA is TGCAGCGTACGCCGGGACAGTTCCGGGGAGCTGTTTTTT.

The CDR3 DNA reads TGTGCCAGCAGCCAAGGGGGGGTGAAGAACAATGAGCAGTTCTTC. Amino acids: CASSQGGVKNNEQFF. The chain links TRBV3-1 (or the pseudogene TRBV3-2) to TRBJ2-1; tentatively, D is TRBD2 (6 bases). The CDR3 runs to 15 residues. Trimming removed 1 base at V and 5 bases at J, with 12 bases between. CDR1 and CDR2 from the germline V gene are LGHDT and YNNKEL (reference sequence).

This rearrangement joins TRBV5-5 to TRBJ2-7; D unresolved. Trimming left V 4 bases short and J 7 bases short, with 24 bases between. Germline CDR1 and CDR2: SGHKS and YYEKEE (reference sequence). The CDR3 loop spans 16 amino acids. CDR3 nucleotide sequence: TGTGCCAGCAGCCGTCTGGGTGGTATCGGAGTAAGGGAGCAGTACTTC. It codes for CASSRLGGIGVREQYF. Full variable domain (outside the CDR3, taken from reference TRBV5-5 and TRBJ2-7): DAGVTQSPTHLIKTRGQQVTLRCSPISGHKSVSWYQQVLGQGPQFIFQYYEKEERGRGNFPDRFSARQFPNYSSELNVNALLLGDSALYLCASSRLGGIGVREQYFGPGTRLTVT.

The CDR3 nucleotides read TGTGCCAGCATAAGCGGGGAGAGCTCCTACGAGCAGTACTTC. Protein product: CASISGESSYEQYF. The chain has TRBV28 and TRBJ2-7; 7 nucleotides match TRBD2. Germline CDR1 MDHEN, CDR2 SYDVKM. V trimming: 7 bases; J trimming: 0 bases; junction bases outside the gene matches: 6. This CDR3 spans 14 amino acids.

The V gene is TRBV5-4, the J gene TRBJ2-1, with 12 bases aligning to TRBD2. This CDR3 spans 16 amino acids. Germline loops: CDR1 SGHNT, CDR2 YYREEE (reference sequence). The V segment lost 3 bases and the J segment 0 bases; nucleotides outside the gene matches: 1. CDR3 DNA: TGTGCCAGCAGCTCGGGACTAGCGGGCTCCTACAATGAGCAGTTCTTC. This translates into CASSSGLAGSYNEQFF.

V usage is TRBV3-1 (or the pseudogene TRBV3-2) and J usage is TRBJ2-1; the match to TRBD2 covers 9 bases. The CDR3 loop spans 16 amino acids. Germline assignment: CDR1 LGHDT and CDR2 YNNKEL (reference sequence). Trimming at V came to 1 base and at J to 8 bases, leaving 9 bases not matched to a gene. The CDR3 bases are TGTGCCAGCAGCCAAGGTGGACTAGCGAGTATCGATGAGCAGTTCTTC. This sequence encodes CASSQGGLASIDEQFF.

The chain has TRBV7-3 and TRBJ2-1; 10 bases match TRBD2. This CDR3 region has 16 residues. V gave up 4 bases and J gave up 6 bases; unmatched junction bases: 9. Germline values: CDR1 SGHTA, CDR2 FQGTGA. The CDR3 DNA reads TGTGCCAGCAGCTCCGGGGGGACTAGCGAGGGCAATGAGCAGTTCTTC. Its protein is CASSSGGTSEGNEQFF.

The rearrangement links TRBV4-2 to TRBJ2-3, with 7 bases matching TRBD1. Trimming at V came to 0 bases and at J to 8 bases, leaving 8 bases not matched to a gene. The CDR3 is 15 amino acids. Germline V lookup: CDR1 LGHNA, CDR2 YNFKEQ. The DNA of the CDR3 is TGTGCCAGCAGCCAAGAGGACAGGTATCAGGGTACGCAGTATTTT. Translated, it gives CASSQEDRYQGTQYF.

This CDR3 reads CSVALGLPNYGYTF. CDR3 in DNA: TGCAGCGTGGCACTGGGGCTCCCTAACTATGGCTACACCTTC. The gene calls are TRBV29-1 and TRBJ1-2; tentative D call: TRBD1 (5 bases). Germline V gives CDR1 SQVTM, CDR2 ANQGSEA. V shed 6 bases and J shed 0 bases, with 14 bases lying between them. This CDR3 has 14 amino acids.

The chain carries TRBV6-6 and TRBJ1-6, with 11 bases fitting TRBD1. Germline V gives CDR1 MNHNY, CDR2 SVGAGI (reference sequence). V lost 6 bases and J lost 7; bases outside the gene matches: 8. This CDR3 is built from 16 residues. The CDR3 reads CASSPGQGAQNSPLHF. The CDR3 region has the DNA TGTGCCAGCAGCCCCGGACAGGGGGCGCAAAATTCACCCCTCCACTTT.

The rearrangement joins TRBV5-1 to TRBJ1-2, with TRBD1 identical over 8 bases. Germline V gene lookup returns CDR1 SGHRS and CDR2 YFSETQ. The CDR3 runs to 15 residues. V was pared by 3 bases and J by 6 bases, with 10 bases of the junction left unmatched. In DNA form, the CDR3 reads TGCGCCAGCAGCTGGGGAGTGACAGGGGAAGATGGCTACACCTTC. Translation: CASSWGVTGEDGYTF.

The rearrangement links TRBV6-2 or TRBV6-3 to TRBJ1-2; a weak D match, TRBD1 (5 bases). The germline gives CDR1 MNHEY, CDR2 SVGEGT. The V end lost 5 bases, the J end lost 6 bases, and 19 bases lay between the germline ends. This CDR3 has 15 residues. The chain's CDR3 is CASSKGQGPQDGYTF. CDR3 DNA: TGTGCCAGCAGTAAGGGCCAGGGTCCCCAGGATGGCTACACCTTC.

This chain uses TRBV24-1 with TRBJ2-5; D remains ambiguous. This CDR3 has 11 residues. V was clipped by 3 bases and J by 5 bases, with 3 bases between them. Germline V CDR1 and CDR2: KGHDR, SFDVKD. Here the CDR3 DNA reads TGTGCCACCAGTGATCTGGAGACCCAGTACTTC. Translation: CATSDLETQYF.

This clone has just a few counts. The chain recombines TRBV10-1 with TRBJ2-7, with TRBD1 identical over 9 bases. J was trimmed by 9 bases and V by 2 bases; bases with no gene match: 11. This CDR3 is 15 amino acids long. The V gene's germline CDR1 is WNHNN and CDR2 SYGVQD (reference sequence). The CDR3: CASSEPGQGPSGQYF. CDR3 coding DNA: TGCGCCAGCAGTGAGCCGGGACAGGGACCTTCAGGGCAGTACTTC.

The chain combines TRBV5-1 with TRBJ2-3; D uncertain. The CDR3 spans 16 residues. CDR1 SGHRS and CDR2 YFSETQ come from the germline V gene. The germline V and J ends were trimmed by 3 bases and 3 bases, with 17 bases remaining between them. In nucleotides, the CDR3 is TGCGCCAGCAGCTCCTCTCAGCAGGTGTGGACAGATACGCAGTATTTT. Translated, it gives CASSSSQQVWTDTQYF.

This sequence joins TRBV6-5 and TRBJ1-3; tentatively, D is TRBD1 (6 bases). This CDR3 spans 13 amino acids. Germline CDR1 reads MNHEY; CDR2 reads SVGAGI. V shed 6 bases and J shed 5 bases, with 11 bases lying between them. The CDR3: CASRSRDRNTIYF. CDR3 nucleotides: TGTGCCAGCAGATCCCGGGACAGAAACACCATATATTTT.

The chain carries TRBV28 and TRBJ2-1; weak D call: TRBD1 (5 bases). Per germline, CDR1 MDHEN and CDR2 SYDVKM. The CDR3 runs 12 residues. V was cut by 5 bases and J by 8 bases, with 10 bases left in between. In DNA, the CDR3 is TGTGCCAGCAGTGACCTCAGGGATGAGCAGTTCTTC. As protein: CASSDLRDEQFF.

The rearrangement joins TRBV2 to TRBJ1-5; D is ambiguous. Germline CDR1 SNHLY, CDR2 FYNNEI. CDR3 length: 14 amino acids. Trimming left V 4 bases short and J 0 bases short, with 7 bases between. CDR3 sequence: CASSGLLSNQPQHF. The CDR3 DNA reads TGTGCCAGCAGTGGACTACTTAGCAATCAGCCCCAGCATTTT.

The rearrangement uses TRBV5-6 and TRBJ2-1; TRBD2 matches at 11 bases. CDR3 size: 15 residues. Germline V CDR1 and CDR2: SGHDT, YYEEEE. V gave up 4 bases and J gave up 5 bases; unmatched junction bases: 5. CDR3 DNA: TGTGCCAGCAGCATTAGCGGGGGGGCGGACAATGAGCAGTTCTTC. Its protein is CASSISGGADNEQFF. Filled out from reference TRBV5-6 and TRBJ2-1, the complete variable domain reads DAGVTQSPTHLIKTRGQQVTLRCSPKSGHDTVSWYQQALGQGPQFIFQYYEEEERQRGNFPDRFSGHQFPNYSSELNVNALLLGDSALYLCASSISGGADNEQFFGPGTRLTVL.

This sequence joins TRBV11-2 and TRBJ2-7; 7 bases align to TRBD2. The CDR3 consists of 18 residues. After removal of 0 bases from V and 2 bases from J, the junction contained 13 bases not matched to a gene. Germline CDR1 and CDR2: SGHAT and FQNNGV. The CDR3 sequence: CASSLDNLSGVTPYEQYF. Here the CDR3 DNA reads TGTGCCAGCAGCTTAGATAACCTGAGCGGGGTTACGCCCTACGAGCAGTACTTC.

The chain's CDR3 is CASNKRESNQPQHF. CDR3 in DNA: TGTGCCAGTAACAAAAGGGAGAGCAATCAGCCCCAGCATTTT. The chain carries TRBV19 and TRBJ1-5; D unclear. The CDR3 loop spans 14 amino acids. In germline, CDR1 is LNHDA, CDR2 SQIVND (reference sequence). Trimming stripped 7 bases from V and 1 base from J, with 11 bases between.

This sequence joins TRBV5-6 and TRBJ1-1; 9 positions agree with TRBD1. V was clipped by 0 bases and J by 6 bases; unmatched bases: 6. This CDR3 is 15 amino acids long. Per germline, CDR1 SGHDT and CDR2 YYEEEE. CDR3 DNA sequence: TGTGCCAGCAGCTTGGTAGGACAGGGGTTGGCTGAAGCTTTCTTT. It codes for CASSLVGQGLAEAFF.

The J gene is TRBJ1-5, the V gene TRBV6-5; D is perhaps TRBD1 (6 bases). V was trimmed by 6 bases and J by 0 bases, leaving 9 bases between them. Germline values: CDR1 MNHEY, CDR2 SVGAGI. The CDR3 is made up of 14 amino acids. The CDR3: CASRARGSNQPQHF. The DNA of the CDR3 is TGTGCCAGCAGAGCCAGGGGTAGCAATCAGCCCCAGCATTTT.

The chain links TRBV29-1 to TRBJ1-1; possible D gene TRBD1, 6 bases. The germline V gene encodes CDR1 SQVTM and CDR2 ANQGSEA. Trimming left V 1 base short and J 3 bases short, with 15 bases between. There are 15 residues in the CDR3. CDR3 amino acids: CSVEGGSQGYTEAFF. Here the CDR3 DNA reads TGCAGCGTTGAAGGAGGGTCGCAGGGGTACACTGAAGCTTTCTTT.

The chain recombines TRBV5-4 with TRBJ2-2, with TRBD2 matching 11 bases. The trim removed 0 bases at V and 6 bases at J, leaving 1 base unmatched. This CDR3 region has 15 residues. Germline CDR1 reads SGHNT; CDR2 reads YYREEE (reference sequence). The DNA of the CDR3 is TGTGCCAGCAGCTTGGTAGCGGGGGGGCCCGGGGAGCTGTTTTTT. Encoded protein: CASSLVAGGPGELFF.

This chain joins TRBV24-1 and TRBJ2-2; 7 nucleotides match TRBD1. The length of the CDR3 is 12 residues. CDR1 and CDR2 from the germline V gene are KGHDR and SFDVKD. After removal of 8 bases from V and 6 bases from J, the junction contained 2 bases not matched to a gene. Here the CDR3 DNA reads TGTGCCACCACAGGGGGTGCCGGGGAGCTGTTTTTT. This codes for CATTGGAGELFF.